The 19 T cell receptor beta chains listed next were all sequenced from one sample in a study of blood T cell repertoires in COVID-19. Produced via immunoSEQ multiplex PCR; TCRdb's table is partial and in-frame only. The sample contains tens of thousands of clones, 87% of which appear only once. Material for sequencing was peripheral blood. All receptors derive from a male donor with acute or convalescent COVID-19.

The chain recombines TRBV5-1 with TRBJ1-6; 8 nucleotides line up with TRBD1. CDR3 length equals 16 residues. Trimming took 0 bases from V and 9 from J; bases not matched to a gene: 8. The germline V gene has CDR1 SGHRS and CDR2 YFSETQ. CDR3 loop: CASSLGGRGLSSPLHF. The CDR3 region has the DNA TGCGCCAGCAGCTTGGGGGGCAGGGGGCTAAGTTCACCCCTCCACTTT.

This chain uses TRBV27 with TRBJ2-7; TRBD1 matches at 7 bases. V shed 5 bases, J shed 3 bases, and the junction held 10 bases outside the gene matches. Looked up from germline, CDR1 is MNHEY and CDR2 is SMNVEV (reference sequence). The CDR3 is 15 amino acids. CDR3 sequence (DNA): TGTGCCAGCAGTGTGGGACAGCTCGGGGACTACGAGCAGTACTTC. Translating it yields CASSVGQLGDYEQYF.

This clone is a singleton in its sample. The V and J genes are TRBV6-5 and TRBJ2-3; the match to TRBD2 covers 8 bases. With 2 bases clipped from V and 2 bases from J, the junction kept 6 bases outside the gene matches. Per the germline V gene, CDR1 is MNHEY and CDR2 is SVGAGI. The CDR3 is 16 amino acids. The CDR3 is CASSYIAGGTTDTQYF. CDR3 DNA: TGTGCCAGCAGTTACATCGCGGGAGGCACCACAGATACGCAGTATTTT.

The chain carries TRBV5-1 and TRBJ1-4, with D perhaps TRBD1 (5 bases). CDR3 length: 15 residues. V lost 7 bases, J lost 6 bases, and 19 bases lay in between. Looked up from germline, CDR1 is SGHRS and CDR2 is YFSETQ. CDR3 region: CASGSQGLVHEKLFF. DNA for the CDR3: TGCGCCAGCGGATCCCAGGGATTGGTTCATGAAAAACTGTTTTTT.

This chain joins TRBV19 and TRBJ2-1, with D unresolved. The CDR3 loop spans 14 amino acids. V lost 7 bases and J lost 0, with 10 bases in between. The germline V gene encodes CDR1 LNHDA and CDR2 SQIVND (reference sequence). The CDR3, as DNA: TGTGCCAGTACCGATGCGAGCTCCTACAATGAGCAGTTCTTC. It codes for CASTDASSYNEQFF.

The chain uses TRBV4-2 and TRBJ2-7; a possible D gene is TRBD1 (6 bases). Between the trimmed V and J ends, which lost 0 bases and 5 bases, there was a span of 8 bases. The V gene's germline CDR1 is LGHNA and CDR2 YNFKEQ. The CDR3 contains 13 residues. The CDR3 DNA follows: TGTGCCAGCAGCCAAGAACAGGGCCACGAGCAGTACTTC. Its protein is CASSQEQGHEQYF.

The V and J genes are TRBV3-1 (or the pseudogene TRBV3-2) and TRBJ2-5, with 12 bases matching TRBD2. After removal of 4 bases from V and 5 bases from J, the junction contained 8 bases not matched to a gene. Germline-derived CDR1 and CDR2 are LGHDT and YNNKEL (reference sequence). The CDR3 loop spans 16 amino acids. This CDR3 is CASSPRTSGAHETQYF. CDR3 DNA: TGTGCCAGCAGCCCTCGGACTAGCGGGGCCCACGAGACCCAGTACTTC.

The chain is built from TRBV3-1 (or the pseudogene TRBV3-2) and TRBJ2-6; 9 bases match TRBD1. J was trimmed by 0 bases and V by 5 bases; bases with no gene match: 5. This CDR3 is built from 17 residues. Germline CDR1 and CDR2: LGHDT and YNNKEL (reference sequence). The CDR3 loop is CASSSGQGISGANVLTF. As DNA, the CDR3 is TGTGCCAGCAGCTCGGGACAGGGTATCTCTGGGGCCAACGTCCTGACTTTC.

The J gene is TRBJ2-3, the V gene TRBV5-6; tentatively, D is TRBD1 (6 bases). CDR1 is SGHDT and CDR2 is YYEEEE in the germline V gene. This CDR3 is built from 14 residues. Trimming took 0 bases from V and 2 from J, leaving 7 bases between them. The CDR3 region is CASSLEGVTDTQYF. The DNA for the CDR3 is TGTGCCAGCAGCTTGGAGGGGGTCACAGATACGCAGTATTTT.

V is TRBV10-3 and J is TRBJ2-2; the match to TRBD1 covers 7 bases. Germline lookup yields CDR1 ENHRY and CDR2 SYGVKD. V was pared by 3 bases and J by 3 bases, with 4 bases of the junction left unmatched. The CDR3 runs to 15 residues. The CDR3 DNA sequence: TGTGCCATCAGTGATCGGCAGGGGGACACCGGGGAGCTGTTTTTT. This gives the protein CAISDRQGDTGELFF.

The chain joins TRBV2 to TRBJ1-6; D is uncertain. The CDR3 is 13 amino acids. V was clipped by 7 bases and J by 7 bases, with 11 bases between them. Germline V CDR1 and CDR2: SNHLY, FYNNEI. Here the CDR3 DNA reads TGTGCCAGCAACCAGCGTCAGAATTCACCCCTCCACTTT. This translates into CASNQRQNSPLHF.

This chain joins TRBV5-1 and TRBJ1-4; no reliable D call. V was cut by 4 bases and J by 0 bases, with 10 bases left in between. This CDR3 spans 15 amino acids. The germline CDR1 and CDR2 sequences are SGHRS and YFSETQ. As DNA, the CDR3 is TGCGCCAGCAGCCCTGGAGGTGCAACTAATGAAAAACTGTTTTTT. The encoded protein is CASSPGGATNEKLFF.

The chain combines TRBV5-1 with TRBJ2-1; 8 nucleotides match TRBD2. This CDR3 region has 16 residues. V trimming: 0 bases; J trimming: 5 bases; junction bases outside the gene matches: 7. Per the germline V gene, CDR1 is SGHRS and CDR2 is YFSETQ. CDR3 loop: CASSLVRGGYNNEQFF. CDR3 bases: TGCGCCAGCAGCTTGGTTCGGGGGGGCTATAACAATGAGCAGTTCTTC.

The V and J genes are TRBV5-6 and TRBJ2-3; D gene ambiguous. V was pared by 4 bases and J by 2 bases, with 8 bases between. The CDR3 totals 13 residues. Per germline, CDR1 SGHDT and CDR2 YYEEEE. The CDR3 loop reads CASSLRHTDTQYF. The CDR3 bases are TGTGCCAGCAGCCTGCGACACACAGATACGCAGTATTTT.

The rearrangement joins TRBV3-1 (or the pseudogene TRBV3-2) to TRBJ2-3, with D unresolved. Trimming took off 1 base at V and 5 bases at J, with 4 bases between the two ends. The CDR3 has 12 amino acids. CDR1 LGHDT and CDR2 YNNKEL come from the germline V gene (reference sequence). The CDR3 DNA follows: TGTGCCAGCAGCCAAGTTCTAGATACGCAGTATTTT. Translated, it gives CASSQVLDTQYF.

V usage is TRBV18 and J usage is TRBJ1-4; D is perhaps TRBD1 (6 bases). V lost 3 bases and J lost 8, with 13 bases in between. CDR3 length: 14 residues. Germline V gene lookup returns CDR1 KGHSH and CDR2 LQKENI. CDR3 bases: TGTGCCAGCTCACCGACAGGCTTGGGGGAAAAACTGTTTTTT. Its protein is CASSPTGLGEKLFF.

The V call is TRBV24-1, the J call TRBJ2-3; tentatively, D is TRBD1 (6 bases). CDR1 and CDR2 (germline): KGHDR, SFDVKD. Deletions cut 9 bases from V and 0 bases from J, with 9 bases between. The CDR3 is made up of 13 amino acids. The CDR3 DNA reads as TGTGCCACCGGGACACCCAGCACAGATACGCAGTATTTT. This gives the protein CATGTPSTDTQYF.

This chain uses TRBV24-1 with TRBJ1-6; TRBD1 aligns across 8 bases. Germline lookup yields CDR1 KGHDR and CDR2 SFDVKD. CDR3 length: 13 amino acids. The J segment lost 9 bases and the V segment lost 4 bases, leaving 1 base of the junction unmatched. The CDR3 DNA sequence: TGTGCCACCAGTGAAGACAGGGGTTCACCCCTCCACTTT. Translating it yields CATSEDRGSPLHF.

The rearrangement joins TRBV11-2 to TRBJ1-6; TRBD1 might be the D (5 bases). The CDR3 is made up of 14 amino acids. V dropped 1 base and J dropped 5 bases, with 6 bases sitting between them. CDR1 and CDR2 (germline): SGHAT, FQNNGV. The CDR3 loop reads CASSLGQHNSPLHF. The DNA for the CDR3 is TGTGCCAGCAGCTTAGGACAGCATAATTCACCCCTCCACTTT.